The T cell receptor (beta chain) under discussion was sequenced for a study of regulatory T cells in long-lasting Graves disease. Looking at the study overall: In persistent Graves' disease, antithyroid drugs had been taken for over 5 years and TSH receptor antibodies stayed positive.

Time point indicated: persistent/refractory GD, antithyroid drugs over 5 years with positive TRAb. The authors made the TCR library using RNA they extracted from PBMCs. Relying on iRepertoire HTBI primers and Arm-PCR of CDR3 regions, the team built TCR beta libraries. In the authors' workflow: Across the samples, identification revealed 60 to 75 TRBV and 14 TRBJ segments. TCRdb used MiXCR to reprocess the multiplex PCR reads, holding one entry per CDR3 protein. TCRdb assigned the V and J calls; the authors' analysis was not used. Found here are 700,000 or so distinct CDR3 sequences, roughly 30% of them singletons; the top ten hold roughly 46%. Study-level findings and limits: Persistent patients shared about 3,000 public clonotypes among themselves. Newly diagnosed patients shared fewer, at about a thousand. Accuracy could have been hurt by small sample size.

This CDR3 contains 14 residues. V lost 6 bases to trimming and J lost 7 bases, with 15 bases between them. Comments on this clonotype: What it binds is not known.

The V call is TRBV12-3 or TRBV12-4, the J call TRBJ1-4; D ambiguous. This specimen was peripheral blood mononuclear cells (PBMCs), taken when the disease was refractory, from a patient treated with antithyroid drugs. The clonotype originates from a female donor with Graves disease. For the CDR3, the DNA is TGTGCCAGCAGGCGAGAGTTGGGAGGTGAAAAACTGTTTTTT. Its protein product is CASRRELGGEKLFF.